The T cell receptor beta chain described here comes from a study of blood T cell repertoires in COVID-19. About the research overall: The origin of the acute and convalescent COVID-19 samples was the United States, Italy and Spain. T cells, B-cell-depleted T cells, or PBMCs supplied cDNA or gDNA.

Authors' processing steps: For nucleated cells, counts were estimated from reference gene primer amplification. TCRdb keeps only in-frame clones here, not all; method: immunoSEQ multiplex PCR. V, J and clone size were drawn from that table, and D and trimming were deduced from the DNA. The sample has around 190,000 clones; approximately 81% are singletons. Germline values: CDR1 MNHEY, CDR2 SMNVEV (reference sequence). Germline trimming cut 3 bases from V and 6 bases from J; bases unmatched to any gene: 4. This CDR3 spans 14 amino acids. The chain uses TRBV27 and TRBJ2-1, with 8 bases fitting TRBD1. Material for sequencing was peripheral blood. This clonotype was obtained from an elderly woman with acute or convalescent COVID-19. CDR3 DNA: TGTGCCAGCAGTTTTTCCGACAGGGGCAATGAGCAGTTCTTC. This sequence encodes CASSFSDRGNEQFF.